This TCR beta chain was identified in a study of shared clonotypes between healthy human individuals. Study information: Each donor had three CD4 naive, three CD4 memory, two CD8 naive and one CD8 memory plate.

Each subset's genomic DNA was shared equally among a number of immunoSEQ plates. Profiling relied on immunoSEQ multiplex PCR, and the TCRdb table lists in-frame clones only, not all of them. The table lists approximately 1.9 million clones, around 93% of them singletons, with approximately 1.7% in the top ten. The germline V and J ends were trimmed by 3 bases and 8 bases, with 22 bases remaining between them. The CDR3 consists of 16 residues. Germline CDR1 KGHSH, CDR2 LQKENI. The naive CD8 population came from CD45RO-negative cells selected for CCR7, without terminally differentiated effector memory CD45RA+ cells. There were no recent acute infections or vaccinations among the donors, who were healthy HIV-negative adults.

The receptor's source is a man aged 18 to 30 in good health. Some clones in this sample may be carry-over from other donors' samples. Sample: naive CD8+ T cells from PBMCs. The chain links TRBV18 to TRBJ1-2; D is possibly TRBD1 (5 bases). CDR3 nucleotides: TGTGCCAGCTCACCGACGGGGACTAGGGTTCACTGGGGCTACACCTTC. Translated: CASSPTGTRVHWGYTF.